A selection of T cell receptor beta chains follows, all from one sample in a study of vaccination effects on CD4 cells after COVID-19. Some clones are missing from TCRdb's copy, which holds only in-frame ones; the method was immunoSEQ multiplex PCR. The data hold tens of thousands of clones, with less than 80% observed a single time. No antigen has been assigned to these receptors. The source was CD4+ T cells from PBMCs cultured without peptide, collected after COVID-19 vaccination. The receptors shown here come from a human donor who received a COVID-19 vaccine. CDR3s include the opening cysteine and the closing phenylalanine or tryptophan. The D gene is left open where the match is weak. Size is omitted from some rows. Given values are once, few, many or a class for expanded clones.

>NA|TRBJ1-1|TRBD1|TRBV23-1
CASRYRDRVPGTEAFF
TGCGCCAGCAGATACCGGGACAGGGTCCCGGGAACTGAAGCTTTCTTT
>NA|TRBJ2-6|TRBD1|TRBV6-4
CASSQQGNSGANVLTF
TGTGCCAGCAGCCAACAGGGGAACTCTGGGGCCAACGTCCTGACTTTC
>few|TRBJ1-2|NA|TRBV9
CASSIYAGPGGYTF
TGTGCCAGCAGTATATACGCGGGGCCCGGTGGCTACACCTTC
>NA|TRBJ1-5|TRBD1|TRBV5-6
CASSSWDRGHQPQHF
TGTGCCAGCAGCTCATGGGACAGGGGGCATCAGCCCCAGCATTTT
>NA|TRBJ2-2|TRBD2|TRBV7-8
CASSFVGGGNTGELFF
TGTGCCAGCAGCTTTGTCGGGGGGGGGAACACCGGGGAGCTGTTTTTT
>NA|TRBJ2-1|NA|TRBV5-1
CASSLDARQPTSYNEQFF
TGCGCCAGCAGCTTGGATGCCCGCCAACCGACCTCCTACAATGAGCAGTTCTTC
>NA|TRBJ2-5|TRBD1|TRBV5-1
CASSLGRGREETQYF
TGCGCCAGCAGCTTGGGCAGGGGGCGGGAAGAGACCCAGTACTTC
>NA|TRBJ1-1|NA|TRBV30
CAWSILGRGNTEAFF
TGTGCCTGGAGTATCCTGGGAAGAGGGAACACTGAAGCTTTCTTT
>NA|TRBJ1-5|NA|TRBV19
CASSTGGPGVQPQHF
TGTGCCAGTAGTACCGGGGGCCCCGGTGTTCAGCCCCAGCATTTT
>NA|TRBJ2-2|TRBD2|TRBV6-5
CASSSWGGGDTGELFF
TGTGCCAGCAGTTCCTGGGGGGGAGGGGACACCGGGGAGCTGTTTTTT
>NA|TRBJ1-1|TRBD1|TRBV5-4
CASSPQLDRVDTEAFF
TGTGCCAGCAGCCCACAATTGGACAGGGTCGACACTGAAGCTTTCTTT